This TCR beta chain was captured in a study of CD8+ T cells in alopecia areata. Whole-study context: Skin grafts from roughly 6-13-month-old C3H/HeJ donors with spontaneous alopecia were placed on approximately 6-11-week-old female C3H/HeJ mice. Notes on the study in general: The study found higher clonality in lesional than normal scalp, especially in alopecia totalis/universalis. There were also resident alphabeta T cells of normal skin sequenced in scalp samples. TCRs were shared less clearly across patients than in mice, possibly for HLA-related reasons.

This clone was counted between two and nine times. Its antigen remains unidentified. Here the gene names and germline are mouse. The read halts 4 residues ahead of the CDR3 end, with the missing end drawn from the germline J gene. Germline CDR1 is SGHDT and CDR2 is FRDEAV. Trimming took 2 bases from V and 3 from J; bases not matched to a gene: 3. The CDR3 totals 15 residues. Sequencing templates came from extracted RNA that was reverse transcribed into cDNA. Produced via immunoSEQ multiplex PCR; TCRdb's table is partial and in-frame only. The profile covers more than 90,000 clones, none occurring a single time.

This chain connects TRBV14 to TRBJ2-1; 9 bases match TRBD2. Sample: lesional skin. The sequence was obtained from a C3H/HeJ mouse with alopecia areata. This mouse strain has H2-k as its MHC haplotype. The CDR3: CASSLSGGVYAEQFF. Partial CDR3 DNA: TGTGCCAGCAGTTTGTCTGGGGGGGTCTATGCT. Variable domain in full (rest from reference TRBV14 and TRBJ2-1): EAGVTQSPRYAVLQEGQAVSFWCDPISGHDTLYWYQQPRDQGPQLLVYFRDEAVIDNSQLPSDRFSAVRPKGTNSTLKIQSAKQGDTATYLCASSLSGGVYAEQFFGPGTRLTVL.